This T cell receptor (beta chain) was sequenced for a study of blood T cell repertoires in COVID-19. Study-level information: There were acute and convalescent COVID-19 samples, and they came from the United States, Italy and Spain.

The CDR3 consists of 14 residues. Between the trimmed V and J ends, which lost 0 bases and 3 bases, there was a span of 7 bases. The germline gives CDR1 SGHKS, CDR2 YYEKEE (reference sequence). Authors' data handling: Reference gene primers were amplified, and this amplification served to estimate nucleated cell counts. The assay was immunoSEQ multiplex PCR, and TCRdb's table has in-frame clones only and misses some. That table is the source of V, J and clone size, and D and trimming were worked out from the DNA. The sample lists just over 40,000 clones, about 80% occurring once. In this sample, this clone turned up once.

This chain links TRBV5-5 with TRBJ2-1; D is undetermined. The sequencing input was peripheral blood. The receptor was derived from a woman aged 55-69 years with acute or convalescent COVID-19. CDR3 in DNA: TGTGCCAGCAGCTTGGTGCAGAACTACAATGAGCAGTTCTTC. It specifies CASSLVQNYNEQFF.